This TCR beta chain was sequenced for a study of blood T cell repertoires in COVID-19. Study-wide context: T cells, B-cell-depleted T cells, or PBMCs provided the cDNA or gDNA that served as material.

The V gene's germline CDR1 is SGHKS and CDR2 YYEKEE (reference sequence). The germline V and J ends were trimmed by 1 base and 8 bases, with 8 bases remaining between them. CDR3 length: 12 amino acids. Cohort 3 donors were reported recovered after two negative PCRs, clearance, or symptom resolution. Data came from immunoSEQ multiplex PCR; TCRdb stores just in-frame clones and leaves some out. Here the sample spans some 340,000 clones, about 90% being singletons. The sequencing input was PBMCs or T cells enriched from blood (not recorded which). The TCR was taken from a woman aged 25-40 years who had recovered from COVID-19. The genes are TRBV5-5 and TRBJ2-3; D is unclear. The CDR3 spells CASSLLSGTQYF. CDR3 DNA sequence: TGTGCCAGCAGCTTGTTGTCGGGTACGCAGTATTTT.